This TCR beta chain is drawn from a study of T-cell memory formation after mild COVID-19. Whole-study context: Across donors, TCR clusters were largely donor specific.

This clonotype was detected a few times. Trimming took off 1 base at V and 4 bases at J, with 13 bases between the two ends. The CDR3 runs 15 residues. Germline-derived CDR1 and CDR2 are LGHNA and YSLEER. From the 5' RACE reads, TCRdb called clonotypes with MiXCR, one entry per CDR3 protein. The profile shows approximately 270,000 distinct CDR3 sequences, 15% to 20% of them singletons. This TCR derives from a young man who had mild COVID-19 (a few samples of this study predate the infection). Cell type and time point are not known. Input material: PBMCs or a T cell subset sorted from them (not recorded which). The chain links TRBV4-3 to TRBJ1-1; D might be TRBD1 (5 bases). The chain's CDR3 is CASSQGELRGTEAFF. The CDR3 nucleotides are TGCGCCAGCAGCCAAGGGGAGTTAAGGGGCACTGAAGCTTTCTTT.